The T cell receptor beta chain under discussion was sequenced for a study of Ad26.COV2.S vaccination and SARS-CoV-2 variants. To note about this clone: The antigen is not known.

Study-level results: Substantial breadth in spike-specific CD8+ and CD4+ T cell responses was reportedly seen after vaccination. Possibly, TCR breadth and depth analyses underestimated total T cell responses.

Using immunoSEQ multiplex PCR, the repertoire was profiled, and TCRdb retains in-frame clones only, with some absent. The table shows around 350,000 clones, with approximately 90% occurring only once. This CDR3 region has 13 residues. Between the trimmed V and J ends, which lost 2 bases and 4 bases, there was a span of 7 bases. Germline V gives CDR1 MNHEY, CDR2 SMNVEV (reference sequence). This material consisted of peripheral blood, taken after recovery from COVID-19. The V and J genes are TRBV27 and TRBJ2-3, with D unresolved. This receptor was obtained from a human donor who had recovered from COVID-19. CDR3 nucleotide sequence: TGTGCCAGCAGTTTAAGGCCCCCAGATACGCAGTATTTT. Translation gives CASSLRPPDTQYF.